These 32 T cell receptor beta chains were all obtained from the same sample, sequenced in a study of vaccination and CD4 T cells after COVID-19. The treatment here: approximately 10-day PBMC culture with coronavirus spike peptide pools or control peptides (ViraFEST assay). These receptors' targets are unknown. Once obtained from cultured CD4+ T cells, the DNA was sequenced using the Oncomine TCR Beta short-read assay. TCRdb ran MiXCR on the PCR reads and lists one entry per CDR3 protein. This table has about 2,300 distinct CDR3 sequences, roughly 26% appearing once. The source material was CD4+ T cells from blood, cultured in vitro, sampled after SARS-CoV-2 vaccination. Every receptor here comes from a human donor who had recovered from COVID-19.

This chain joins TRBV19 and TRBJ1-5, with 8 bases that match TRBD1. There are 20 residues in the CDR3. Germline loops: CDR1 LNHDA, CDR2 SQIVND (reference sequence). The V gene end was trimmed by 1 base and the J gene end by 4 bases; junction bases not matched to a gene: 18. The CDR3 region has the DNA TGTGCCAGTAGTATAGGAGCCATAGACAGGGGAAGATTCGGGAATCAGCCCCAGCATTTT. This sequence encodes CASSIGAIDRGRFGNQPQHF. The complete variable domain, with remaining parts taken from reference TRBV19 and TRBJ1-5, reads DGGITQSPKYLFRKEGQNVTLSCEQNLNHDAMYWYRQDPGQGLRLIYYSQIVNDFQKGDIAEGYSVSREKKESFPLTVTSAQKNPTAFYLCASSIGAIDRGRFGNQPQHFGDGTRLSIL.

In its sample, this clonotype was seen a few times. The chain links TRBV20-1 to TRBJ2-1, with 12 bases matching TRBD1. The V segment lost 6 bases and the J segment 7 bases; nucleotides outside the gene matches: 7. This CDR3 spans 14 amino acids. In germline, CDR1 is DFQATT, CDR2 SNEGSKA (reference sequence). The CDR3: CSAERDRGRNEQFF. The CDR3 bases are TGCAGTGCGGAACGGGACAGGGGGCGAAATGAGCAGTTCTTC.

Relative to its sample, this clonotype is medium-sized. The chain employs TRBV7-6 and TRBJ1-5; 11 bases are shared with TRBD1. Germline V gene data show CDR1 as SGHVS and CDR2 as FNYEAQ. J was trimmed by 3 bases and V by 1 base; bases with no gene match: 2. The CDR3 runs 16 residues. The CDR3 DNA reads TGTGCCAGCAGCTTAGGGACAGGGGGCCCCAATCAGCCCCAGCATTTT. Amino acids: CASSLGTGGPNQPQHF.

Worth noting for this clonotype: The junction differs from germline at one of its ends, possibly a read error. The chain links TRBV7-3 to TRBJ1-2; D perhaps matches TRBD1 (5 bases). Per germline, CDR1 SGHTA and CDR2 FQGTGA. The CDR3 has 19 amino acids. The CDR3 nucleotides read TGTGCCAACAGCTTAAACCCTCCCCTGGGCAGGGATAGTAACTATGGCTACACCTTC. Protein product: CANSLNPPLGRDSNYGYTF.

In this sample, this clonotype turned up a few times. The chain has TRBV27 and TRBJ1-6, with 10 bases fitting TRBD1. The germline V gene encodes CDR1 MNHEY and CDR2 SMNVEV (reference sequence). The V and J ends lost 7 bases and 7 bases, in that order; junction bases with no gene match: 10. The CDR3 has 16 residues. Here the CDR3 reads CASNPGPGQGNSPLHF. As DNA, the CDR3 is TGTGCCAGCAACCCTGGACCGGGACAGGGGAATTCACCCCTCCACTTT.

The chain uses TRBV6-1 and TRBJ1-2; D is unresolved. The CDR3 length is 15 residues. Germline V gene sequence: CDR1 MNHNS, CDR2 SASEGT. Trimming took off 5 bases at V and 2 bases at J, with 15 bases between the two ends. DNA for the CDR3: TGTGCCAGCAGTCCCGGGGTCTGGTCGAACTATGGCTACACCTTC. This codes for CASSPGVWSNYGYTF.

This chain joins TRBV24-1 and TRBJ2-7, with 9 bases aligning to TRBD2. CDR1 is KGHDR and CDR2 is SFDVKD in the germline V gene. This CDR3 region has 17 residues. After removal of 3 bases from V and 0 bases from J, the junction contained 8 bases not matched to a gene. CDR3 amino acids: CATSDPAGGMGSYEQYF. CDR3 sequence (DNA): TGTGCCACCAGTGATCCAGCGGGGGGAATGGGCTCCTACGAGCAGTACTTC.

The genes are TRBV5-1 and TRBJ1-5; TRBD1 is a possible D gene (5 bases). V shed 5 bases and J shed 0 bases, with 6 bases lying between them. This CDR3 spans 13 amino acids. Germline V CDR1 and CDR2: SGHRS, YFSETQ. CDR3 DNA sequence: TGCGCCAGCAGAGGGGATAGCAATCAGCCCCAGCATTTT. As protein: CASRGDSNQPQHF.

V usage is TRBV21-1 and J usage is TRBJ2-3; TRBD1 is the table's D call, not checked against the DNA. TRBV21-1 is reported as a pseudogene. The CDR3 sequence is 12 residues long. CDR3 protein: CASSATRDTQYF. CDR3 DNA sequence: TGTGCCAGCAGCGCAACCCGGGATACGCAGTATTTT.

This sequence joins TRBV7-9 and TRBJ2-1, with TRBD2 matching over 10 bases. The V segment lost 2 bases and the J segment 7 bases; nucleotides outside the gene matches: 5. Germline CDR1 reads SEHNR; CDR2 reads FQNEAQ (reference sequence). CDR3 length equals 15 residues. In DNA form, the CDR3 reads TGTGCCAGCAGCTTATTTAGCGGGGGGAATAATGAGCAGTTCTTC. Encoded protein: CASSLFSGGNNEQFF. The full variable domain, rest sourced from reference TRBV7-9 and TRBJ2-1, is DTGVSQNPRHKITKRGQNVTFRCDPISEHNRLYWYRQTLGQGPEFLTYFQNEAQLEKSRLLSDRFSAERPKGSFSTLEIQRTEQGDSAMYLCASSLFSGGNNEQFFGPGTRLTVL.

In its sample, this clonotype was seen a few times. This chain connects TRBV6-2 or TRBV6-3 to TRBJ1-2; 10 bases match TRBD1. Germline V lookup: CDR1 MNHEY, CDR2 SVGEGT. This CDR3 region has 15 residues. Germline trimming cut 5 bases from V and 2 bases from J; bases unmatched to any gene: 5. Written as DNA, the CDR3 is TGTGCCAGCAGTACCCGGACAGGGGGGAACTATGGCTACACCTTC. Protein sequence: CASSTRTGGNYGYTF.

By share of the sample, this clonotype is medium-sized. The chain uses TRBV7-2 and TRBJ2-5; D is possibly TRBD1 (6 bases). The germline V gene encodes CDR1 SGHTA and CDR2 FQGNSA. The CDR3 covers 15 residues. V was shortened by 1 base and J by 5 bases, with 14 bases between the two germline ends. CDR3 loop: CASSLDSGVRETQYF. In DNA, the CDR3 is TGTGCCAGCAGCTTAGACTCAGGGGTTCGTGAGACCCAGTACTTC.

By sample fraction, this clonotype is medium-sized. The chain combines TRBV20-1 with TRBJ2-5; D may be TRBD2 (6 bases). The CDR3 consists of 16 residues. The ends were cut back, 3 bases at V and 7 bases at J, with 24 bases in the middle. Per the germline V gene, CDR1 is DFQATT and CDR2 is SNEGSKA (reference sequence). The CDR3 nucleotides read TGCAGTGCTAGGGCGCTAGCGCTCTTAACGTGGGGGACCCAGTACTTC. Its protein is CSARALALLTWGTQYF.

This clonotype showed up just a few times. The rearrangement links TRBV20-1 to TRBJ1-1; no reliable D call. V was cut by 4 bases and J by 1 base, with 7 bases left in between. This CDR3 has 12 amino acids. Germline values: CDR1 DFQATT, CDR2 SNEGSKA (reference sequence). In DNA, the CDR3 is TGCAGTGCTAAAGGCCCGAACACTGAAGCTTTCTTT. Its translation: CSAKGPNTEAFF.

As DNA, the CDR3 is TGTGCCAGCAGCCCCACGGACAGGGGGCGCAACGAGCAGTACTTC. Its translation is CASSPTDRGRNEQYF. This chain links TRBV4-2 with TRBJ2-7; 11 nucleotides align to TRBD1. The CDR3 length is 15 residues. CDR1 is LGHNA and CDR2 is YNFKEQ in the germline V gene. After removal of 4 bases from V and 5 bases from J, the junction contained 7 bases not matched to a gene.

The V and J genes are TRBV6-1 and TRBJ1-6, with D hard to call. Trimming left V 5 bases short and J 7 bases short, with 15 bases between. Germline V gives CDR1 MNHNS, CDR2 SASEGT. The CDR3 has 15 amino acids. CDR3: CASSPFKRLNSPLHF. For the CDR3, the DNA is TGTGCCAGCAGTCCCTTTAAACGTCTGAATTCACCCCTCCACTTT.

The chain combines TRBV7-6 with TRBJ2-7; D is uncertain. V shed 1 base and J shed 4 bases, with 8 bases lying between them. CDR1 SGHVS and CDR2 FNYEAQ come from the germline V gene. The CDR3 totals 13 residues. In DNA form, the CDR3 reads TGTGCCAGCAGCTTAGACGAGCAATACGAGCAGTACTTC. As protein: CASSLDEQYEQYF.

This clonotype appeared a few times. The CDR3 spells CASSIRDRTYEQYF. The CDR3 DNA reads as TGTGCCAGTAGTATTAGGGACAGGACCTACGAGCAGTACTTC. The rearrangement joins TRBV19 to TRBJ2-7; the match to TRBD1 covers 8 bases. From germline, CDR1 is LNHDA and CDR2 SQIVND (reference sequence). V shed 3 bases, J shed 2 bases, and the junction held 3 bases outside the gene matches. This CDR3 contains 14 residues.

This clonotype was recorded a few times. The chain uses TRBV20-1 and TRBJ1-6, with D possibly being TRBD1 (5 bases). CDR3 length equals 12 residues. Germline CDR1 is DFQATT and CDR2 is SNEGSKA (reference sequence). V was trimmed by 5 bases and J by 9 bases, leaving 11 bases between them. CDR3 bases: TGCAGTGCTTGGGGGGTTGGTTCACCCCTCCACTTT. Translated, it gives CSAWGVGSPLHF.

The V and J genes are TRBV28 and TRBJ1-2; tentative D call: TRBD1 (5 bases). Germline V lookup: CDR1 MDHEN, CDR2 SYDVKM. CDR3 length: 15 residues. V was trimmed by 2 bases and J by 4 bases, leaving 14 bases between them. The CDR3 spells CASSLQEVGGYGYTF. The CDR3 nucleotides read TGTGCCAGCAGTTTACAGGAGGTGGGGGGCTATGGCTACACCTTC.

The CDR3 nucleotides are TGTGCCAGCAGCCAACTCGGATACGAGCAGTACTTC. Its translation: CASSQLGYEQYF. The chain recombines TRBV4-2 with TRBJ2-7; D remains ambiguous. V was shortened by 2 bases and J by 4 bases, with 6 bases between the two germline ends. The CDR3 covers 12 residues. From germline, CDR1 is LGHNA and CDR2 YNFKEQ.

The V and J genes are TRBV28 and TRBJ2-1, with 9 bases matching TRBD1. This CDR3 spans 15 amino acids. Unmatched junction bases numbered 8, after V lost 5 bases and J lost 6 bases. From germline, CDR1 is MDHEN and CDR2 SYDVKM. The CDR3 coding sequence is TGTGCCAGCAGTCTTCGGGACAGGGCCTCCAATGAGCAGTTCTTC. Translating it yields CASSLRDRASNEQFF.

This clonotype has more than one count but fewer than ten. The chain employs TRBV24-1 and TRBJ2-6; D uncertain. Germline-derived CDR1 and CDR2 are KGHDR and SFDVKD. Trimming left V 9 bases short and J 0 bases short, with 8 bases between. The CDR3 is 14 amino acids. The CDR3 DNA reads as TGTGCCACCCGATTTATCTCTGGGGCCAACGTCCTGACTTTC. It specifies CATRFISGANVLTF.

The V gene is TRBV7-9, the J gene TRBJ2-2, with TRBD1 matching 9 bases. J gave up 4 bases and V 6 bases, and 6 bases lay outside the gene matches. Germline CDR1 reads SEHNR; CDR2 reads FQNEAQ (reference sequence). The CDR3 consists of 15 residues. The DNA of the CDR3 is TGTGCCAGCAGGAGAGGACAGGGGTTCACCGGGGAGCTGTTTTTT. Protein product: CASRRGQGFTGELFF.

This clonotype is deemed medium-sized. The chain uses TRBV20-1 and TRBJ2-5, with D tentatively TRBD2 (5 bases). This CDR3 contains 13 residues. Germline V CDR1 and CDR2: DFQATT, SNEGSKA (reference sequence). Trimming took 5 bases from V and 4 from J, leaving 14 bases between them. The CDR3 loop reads CSARTSIGETQYF. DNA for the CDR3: TGCAGTGCTCGGACTTCGATAGGAGAGACCCAGTACTTC.

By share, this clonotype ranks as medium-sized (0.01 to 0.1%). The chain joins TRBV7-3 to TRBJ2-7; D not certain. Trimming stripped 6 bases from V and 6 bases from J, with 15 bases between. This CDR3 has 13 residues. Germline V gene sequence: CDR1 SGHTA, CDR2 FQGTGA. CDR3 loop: CASRLAPDGEQYF. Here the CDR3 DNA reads TGTGCCAGCAGACTTGCCCCCGACGGCGAGCAGTACTTC.

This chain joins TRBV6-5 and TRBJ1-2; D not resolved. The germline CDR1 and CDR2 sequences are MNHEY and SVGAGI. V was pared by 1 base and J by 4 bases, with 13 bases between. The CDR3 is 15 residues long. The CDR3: CASSYYRESSYGYTF. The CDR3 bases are TGTGCCAGCAGTTACTACCGGGAATCGAGCTATGGCTACACCTTC.

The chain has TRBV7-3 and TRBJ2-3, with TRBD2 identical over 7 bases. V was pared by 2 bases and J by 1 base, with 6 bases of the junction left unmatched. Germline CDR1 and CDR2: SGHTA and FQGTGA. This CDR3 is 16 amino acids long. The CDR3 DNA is TGTGCCAGCAGCTTAGCCGGGACTACTGGCACAGATACGCAGTATTTT. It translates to CASSLAGTTGTDTQYF. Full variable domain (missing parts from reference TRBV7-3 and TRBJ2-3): GAGVSQTPSNKVTEKGKYVELRCDPISGHTALYWYRQSLGQGPEFLIYFQGTGAADDSGLPNDRFFAVRPEGSVSTLKIQRTERGDSAVYLCASSLAGTTGTDTQYFGPGTRLTVL.

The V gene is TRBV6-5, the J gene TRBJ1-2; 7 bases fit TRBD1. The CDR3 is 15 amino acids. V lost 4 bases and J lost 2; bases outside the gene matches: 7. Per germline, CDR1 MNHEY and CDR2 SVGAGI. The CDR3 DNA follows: TGTGCCAGCAGTTCTTGGACAGGTGGGAACTATGGCTACACCTTC. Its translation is CASSSWTGGNYGYTF.

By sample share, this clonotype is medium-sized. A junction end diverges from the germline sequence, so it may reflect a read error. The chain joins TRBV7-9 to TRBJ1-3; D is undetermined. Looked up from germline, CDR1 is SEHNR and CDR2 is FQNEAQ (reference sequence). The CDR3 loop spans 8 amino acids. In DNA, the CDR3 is TGTGCCAGCAGCAGCAAGGATTTT. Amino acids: CASSSKDF.

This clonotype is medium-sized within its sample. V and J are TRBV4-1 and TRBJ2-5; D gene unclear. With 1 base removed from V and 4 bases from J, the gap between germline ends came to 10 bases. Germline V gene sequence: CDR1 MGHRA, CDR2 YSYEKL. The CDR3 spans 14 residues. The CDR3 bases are TGCGCCAGCAGCCAAGTCGTGGCCGTAGAGACCCAGTACTTC. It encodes CASSQVVAVETQYF.

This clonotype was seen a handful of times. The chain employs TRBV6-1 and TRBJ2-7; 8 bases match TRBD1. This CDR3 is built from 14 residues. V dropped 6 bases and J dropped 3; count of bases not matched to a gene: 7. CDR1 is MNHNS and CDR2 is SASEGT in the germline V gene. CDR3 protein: CASRPGQGNYEQYF. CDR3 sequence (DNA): TGTGCCAGCAGGCCCGGACAGGGTAACTACGAGCAGTACTTC.